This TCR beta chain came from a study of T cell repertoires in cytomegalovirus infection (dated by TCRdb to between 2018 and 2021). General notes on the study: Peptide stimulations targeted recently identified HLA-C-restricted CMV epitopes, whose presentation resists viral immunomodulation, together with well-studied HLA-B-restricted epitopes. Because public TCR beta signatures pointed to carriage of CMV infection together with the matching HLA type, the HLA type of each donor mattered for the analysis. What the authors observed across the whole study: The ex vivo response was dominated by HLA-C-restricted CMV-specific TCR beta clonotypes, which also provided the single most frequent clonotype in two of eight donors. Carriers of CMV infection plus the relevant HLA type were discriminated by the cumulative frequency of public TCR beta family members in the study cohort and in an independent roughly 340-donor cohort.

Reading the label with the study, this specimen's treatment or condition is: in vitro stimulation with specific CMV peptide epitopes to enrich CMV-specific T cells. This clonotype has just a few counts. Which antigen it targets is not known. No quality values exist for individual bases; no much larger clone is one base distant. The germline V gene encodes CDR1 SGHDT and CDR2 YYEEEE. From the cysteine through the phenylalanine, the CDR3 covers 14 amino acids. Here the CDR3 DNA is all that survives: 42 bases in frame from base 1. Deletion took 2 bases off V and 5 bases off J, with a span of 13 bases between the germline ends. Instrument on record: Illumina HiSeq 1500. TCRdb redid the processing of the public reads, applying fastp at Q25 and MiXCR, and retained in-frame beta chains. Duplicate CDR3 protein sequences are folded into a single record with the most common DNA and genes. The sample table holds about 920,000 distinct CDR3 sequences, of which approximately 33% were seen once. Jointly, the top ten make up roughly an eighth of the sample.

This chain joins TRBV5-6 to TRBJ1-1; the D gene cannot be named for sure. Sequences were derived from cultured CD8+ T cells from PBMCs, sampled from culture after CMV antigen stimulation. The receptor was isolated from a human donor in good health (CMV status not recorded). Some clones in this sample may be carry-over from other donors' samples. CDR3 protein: CASSFNVGWTEAFF. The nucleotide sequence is TGTGCCAGCAGCTTCAACGTAGGGTGGACTGAAGCTTTCTTT.